The source of this T cell receptor beta chain is a study of cytomegalovirus exposure and HLA in healthy donors. The CDR3 loop spans 15 amino acids. Losses at the gene ends were 5 bases for V and 3 bases for J; bases not matched to a gene: 5. CDR1 is LGHNA and CDR2 is YSLEER in the germline V gene. As for this clone: Its antigen is still unknown.

The PCR employed 60 Vbeta primers together with 13 Jbeta primers. Generated by immunoSEQ multiplex PCR, the TCRdb table keeps only in-frame clones and is missing some. The sample records 150,000 to 200,000 clones, about 84% being singletons. Overall study results and limits: Overall, approximately 150 TCR beta chains were annotated as cytomegalovirus-associated. Reportedly, HLA-A and HLA-B alleles of most subjects were accurately predicted from TCR beta.

The rearrangement joins TRBV4-3 to TRBJ2-3; the match to TRBD1 covers 10 bases. Material: PBMCs. The TCR comes from a woman under 40 in good health and CMV-seropositive. CDR3 loop: CASSSRTGGTDTQYF. The CDR3 nucleotides read TGCGCCAGCAGCTCCCGGACAGGGGGAACAGATACGCAGTATTTT.